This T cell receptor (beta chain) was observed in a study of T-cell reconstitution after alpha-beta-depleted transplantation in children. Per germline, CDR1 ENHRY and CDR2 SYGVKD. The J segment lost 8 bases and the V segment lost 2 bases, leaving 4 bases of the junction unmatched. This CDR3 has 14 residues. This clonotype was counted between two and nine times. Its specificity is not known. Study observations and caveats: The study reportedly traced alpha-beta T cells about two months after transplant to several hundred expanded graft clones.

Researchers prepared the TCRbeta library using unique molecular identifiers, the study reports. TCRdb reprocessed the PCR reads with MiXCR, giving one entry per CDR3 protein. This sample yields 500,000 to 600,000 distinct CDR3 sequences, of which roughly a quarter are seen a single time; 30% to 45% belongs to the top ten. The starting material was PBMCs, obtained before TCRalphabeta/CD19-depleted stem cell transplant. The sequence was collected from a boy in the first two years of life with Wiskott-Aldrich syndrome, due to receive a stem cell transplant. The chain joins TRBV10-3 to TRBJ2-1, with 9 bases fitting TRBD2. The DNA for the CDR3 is TGTGCCATCAGTGAGGAGACTAGCGGCGATGAGCAGTTCTTC. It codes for CAISEETSGDEQFF.